One and the same sample provided the 17 T cell receptor beta chains below, sequenced in a study of metastatic and nonmetastatic thyroid tumors. Ahead of thyroid surgery, no patient had received treatment of any kind. TCRdb called clones again from the PCR reads with MiXCR. The table records tens of thousands of clones, roughly an eighth of them present only once. The sequenced sample was tumor tissue. These receptors originate from a female donor with papillary thyroid cancer or a benign thyroid nodule (not recorded which). Some clones in this sample may be carry-over from other donors' samples.

This clone was found many times. The chain employs TRBV2 and TRBJ2-3; 12 bases line up with TRBD2. CDR1 and CDR2 (germline): SNHLY, FYNNEI. This CDR3 is built from 17 residues. V was clipped by 0 bases and J by 3 bases; unmatched bases: 4. This CDR3 reads CASSEAGLAGGTDTQYF. The CDR3 DNA reads TGTGCCAGCAGTGAAGCGGGGCTAGCGGGAGGGACAGATACGCAGTATTTT.

This clone was seen at least ten times. This sample includes further DNA sequences coding for the same CDR3. The chain recombines TRBV3-1 with TRBJ2-7; D call uncertain. Germline V gene sequence: CDR1 LGHDT, CDR2 YNNKEL (reference sequence). Trimming pared 1 base from V and 6 bases from J, leaving 7 bases between. The CDR3 contains 12 residues. CDR3 amino acids: CASSQATTEQYF. The CDR3 DNA follows: TGTGCCAGCAGCCAAGCTACCACCGAGCAGTACTTC.

In its sample, this clone was seen a few times. The chain joins TRBV7-2 to TRBJ2-7; D call uncertain. Trimming stripped 5 bases from V and 2 bases from J, with 16 bases between. Germline-derived CDR1 and CDR2 are SGHTA and FQGNSA. This CDR3 comprises 15 residues. This chain's CDR3 is CASSTTGTFTYEQYF. The CDR3, as DNA: TGTGCCAGCAGCACGACCGGTACGTTTACCTACGAGCAGTACTTC.

This clone was counted at least ten times. The chain employs TRBV28 and TRBJ1-5; D call uncertain. From germline, CDR1 is MDHEN and CDR2 SYDVKM. V was shortened by 3 bases and J by 4 bases, with 13 bases between the two germline ends. CDR3 length equals 15 residues. The CDR3 bases are TGTGCCAGCAGTTTGAGTCTATTGTCTAATCAGCCCCAGCATTTT. Encoded protein: CASSLSLLSNQPQHF.

This clone was picked up many times. The J gene is TRBJ2-2, the V gene TRBV19; 10 bases are shared with TRBD1. CDR1 and CDR2 from the germline V gene are LNHDA and SQIVND (reference sequence). The CDR3 extends over 13 amino acids. V shed 9 bases, J shed 4 bases, and the junction held 2 bases outside the gene matches. CDR3 residues: CASRTGGTGELFF. DNA for the CDR3: TGTGCCAGCCGGACAGGGGGCACCGGGGAGCTGTTTTTT.

The table lists this clone with many counts. In the same sample, other DNA sequences code for this CDR3. The chain links TRBV6-1 to TRBJ2-7; 15 bases are shared with TRBD2. Unmatched junction bases numbered 12, after V lost 7 bases and J lost 11 bases. Germline CDR1 and CDR2: MNHNS and SASEGT. The CDR3 sequence is 15 residues long. CDR3 bases: TGTGCCAGCACAATCTCGGGACTAGCGGGAGGAGGGGAGTACTTC. It codes for CASTISGLAGGGEYF.

The rearrangement uses TRBV5-1 and TRBJ2-7; 8 bases match TRBD1. The germline CDR1 and CDR2 sequences are SGHRS and YFSETQ. The CDR3 runs to 14 residues. V was pared by 5 bases and J by 4 bases, with 8 bases of the junction left unmatched. The CDR3 sequence is CASRPRDRSYEQYF. The CDR3 region has the DNA TGCGCCAGCAGGCCCCGGGACAGGTCATACGAGCAGTACTTC.

Note on this clone: Being one base from a much bigger clone, this may be a read error. This rearrangement joins TRBV20-1 to TRBJ2-6, with D possibly being TRBD2 (6 bases). CDR3 length: 14 residues. From germline, CDR1 is DFQATT and CDR2 SNEGSKA (reference sequence). CDR3 amino acids: CSASGTFGANALTF. The CDR3 region has the DNA TGCAGTGCTAGCGGGACTTTTGGGGCCAACGCCCTGACTTTC.

This clone showed up many times. The chain recombines TRBV30 with TRBJ2-7; 8 bases line up with TRBD2. This CDR3 is 15 amino acids long. With 3 bases clipped from V and 1 base from J, the junction kept 8 bases outside the gene matches. Germline lookup yields CDR1 GTSNPN and CDR2 SVGIG (reference sequence). CDR3 sequence reads: CAWRAPGLGSYEQYF. The DNA of the CDR3 is TGTGCCTGGAGAGCCCCGGGACTAGGGTCCTACGAGCAGTACTTC.

This clone has a count of ten or more. V gene TRBV6-1 combines with J gene TRBJ2-5, with 7 nucleotides matching TRBD2. The CDR3 has 16 amino acids. Germline CDR1 MNHNS, CDR2 SASEGT. V gave up 11 bases and J gave up 5 bases; unmatched junction bases: 20. The CDR3 is CAVSPVVAGGPETQYF. Here the CDR3 DNA reads TGTGCCGTCAGCCCCGTGGTAGCGGGTGGTCCGGAGACCCAGTACTTC.

In this sample, this clone turned up a few times. The chain is built from TRBV5-4 and TRBJ1-6; 10 bases agree with TRBD1. Germline assignment: CDR1 SGHNT and CDR2 YYREEE (reference sequence). The CDR3 contains 16 residues. The V and J ends lost 4 bases and 8 bases, in that order; junction bases with no gene match: 9. The CDR3 nucleotides read TGTGCCAGCAGCCTACGCGGACAGGGGGTCGATTCACCCCTCCACTTT. It codes for CASSLRGQGVDSPLHF.

This clone has a count of ten or more. The genes are TRBV7-2 and TRBJ1-2, with a weak D call TRBD1 (5 bases). There are 13 residues in the CDR3. The V and J ends lost 3 bases and 4 bases respectively, with 9 bases between them. Germline CDR1 SGHTA, CDR2 FQGNSA. CDR3 sequence (DNA): TGTGCCAGCAGCTTGGACACCTTCTATGGCTACACCTTC. Translating it yields CASSLDTFYGYTF.

This clone was recorded only once. The J gene is TRBJ2-7, the V gene TRBV18, with 11 bases lining up with TRBD2. Trimming took 4 bases from V and 2 from J; bases not matched to a gene: 4. CDR1 is KGHSH, CDR2 LQKENI, per germline. This CDR3 contains 15 residues. The CDR3 here is CASSLGTSGPYEQYF. CDR3 coding DNA: TGTGCCAGCTCACTAGGGACTAGCGGTCCCTACGAGCAGTACTTC.

The chain has TRBV20-1 and TRBJ2-7; 8 bases align to TRBD2. CDR1 and CDR2 (germline): DFQATT, SNEGSKA (reference sequence). The V segment lost 5 bases and the J segment 1 base; nucleotides outside the gene matches: 7. This CDR3 has 14 residues. In DNA form, the CDR3 reads TGCAGTGCTGACTGTGCGGGAGGTTCCTACGAGCAGTACTTC. Its protein product is CSADCAGGSYEQYF.

With respect to this clone: A much larger clone differs by one base, so this may be a read error. Within the sample, other DNA sequences also encode this same CDR3. The rearrangement uses TRBV7-9 and TRBJ1-2, with a possible D match to TRBD1 (6 bases). The CDR3 is 14 amino acids. Trimming took off 6 bases at V and 5 bases at J, with 16 bases between the two ends. Germline CDR1 is SEHNR and CDR2 is FQNEAQ (reference sequence). The CDR3 nucleotides are TGTGCCAGCAGGGGCCAGGGGACCTCGTATGGCTACACCTTC. It translates to CASRGQGTSYGYTF.

In this sample, this clone turned up a few times. This may come from a read error, since a much larger clone is one base off. The rearrangement uses TRBV28 and TRBJ1-5; possible D gene TRBD1, 5 bases. Germline CDR1 and CDR2: MDHEN and SYDVKM. This CDR3 region has 15 residues. V lost 2 bases, J lost 5 bases, and 13 bases lay in between. CDR3 DNA sequence: TGTGCCAGCAGTTTAGGGTGGGGGGGACATCAGCCCCAGCATTTT. Its translation: CASSLGWGGHQPQHF.

There are many counts of this clone. V gene TRBV20-1 combines with J gene TRBJ2-7, with D possibly TRBD1 on 8 matching bases. The length of the CDR3 is 16 residues. Trimming cost V 3 bases and J 1 base, with 19 bases left between them. CDR1 and CDR2 (germline): DFQATT, SNEGSKA (reference sequence). The DNA of the CDR3 is TGCAGTGCTAGGCCCTGGGGGGGACAGGTGTCCTACGAGCAGTACTTC. Translating it yields CSARPWGGQVSYEQYF.